The clone carrying this T cell receptor (beta chain) was observed a handful of times. The sample originates from a study of T-cell memory formation after mild COVID-19. TCRdb re-derived calls from the 5' RACE reads in MiXCR, one entry per CDR3 protein. The sample includes roughly 80,000 distinct CDR3 sequences, approximately 14% of them seen just once. Trimming stripped 0 bases from V and 2 bases from J, with 9 bases between. The CDR3 contains 15 residues. Per the germline V gene, CDR1 is SGHTA and CDR2 is FQGNSA. This clonotype was obtained from an adult woman who had mild COVID-19 (a few samples of this study predate the infection). Cell type and time point are not known. The V and J genes are TRBV7-2 and TRBJ2-3; possible D gene TRBD1, 5 bases. Material for sequencing was PBMCs or a T cell subset sorted from them (not recorded which). CDR3 nucleotides: TGTGCCAGCAGCTTAGCAGGGGAAGTCACAGATACGCAGTATTTT. It yields the protein CASSLAGEVTDTQYF.